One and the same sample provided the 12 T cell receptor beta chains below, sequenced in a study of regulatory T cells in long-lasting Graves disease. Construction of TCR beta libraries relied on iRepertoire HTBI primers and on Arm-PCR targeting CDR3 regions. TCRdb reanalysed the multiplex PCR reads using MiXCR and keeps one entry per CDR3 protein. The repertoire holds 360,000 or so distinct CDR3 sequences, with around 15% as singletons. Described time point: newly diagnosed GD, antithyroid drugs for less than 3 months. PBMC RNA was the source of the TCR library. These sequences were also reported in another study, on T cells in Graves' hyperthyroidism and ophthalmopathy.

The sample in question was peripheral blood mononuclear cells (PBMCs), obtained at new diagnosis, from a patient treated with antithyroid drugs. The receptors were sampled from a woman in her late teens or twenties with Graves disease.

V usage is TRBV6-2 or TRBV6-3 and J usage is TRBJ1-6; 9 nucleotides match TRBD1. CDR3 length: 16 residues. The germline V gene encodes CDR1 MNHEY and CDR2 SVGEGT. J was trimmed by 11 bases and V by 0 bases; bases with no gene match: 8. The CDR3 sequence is CASSYSRGQGRAPLHF. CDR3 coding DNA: TGTGCCAGCAGTTACTCGAGGGGACAGGGTCGGGCACCCCTCCACTTT.

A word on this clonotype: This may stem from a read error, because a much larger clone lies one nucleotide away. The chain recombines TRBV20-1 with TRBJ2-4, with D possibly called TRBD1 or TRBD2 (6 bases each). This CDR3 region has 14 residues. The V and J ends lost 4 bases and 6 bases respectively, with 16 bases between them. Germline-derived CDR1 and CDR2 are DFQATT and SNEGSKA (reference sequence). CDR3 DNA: TGCAGTGCTAAAGGTGGGGGGCGCGGAAACATTCAGTACTTC. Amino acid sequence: CSAKGGGRGNIQYF.

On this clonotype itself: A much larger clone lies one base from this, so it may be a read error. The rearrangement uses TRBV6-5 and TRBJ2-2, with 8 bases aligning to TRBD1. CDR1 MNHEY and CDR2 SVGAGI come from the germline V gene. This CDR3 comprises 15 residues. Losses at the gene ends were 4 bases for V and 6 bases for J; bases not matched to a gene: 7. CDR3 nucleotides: TGTGCCAGCAGTTTCCGACAGGGGTCCGCCGGGGAGCTGTTTTTT. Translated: CASSFRQGSAGELFF.

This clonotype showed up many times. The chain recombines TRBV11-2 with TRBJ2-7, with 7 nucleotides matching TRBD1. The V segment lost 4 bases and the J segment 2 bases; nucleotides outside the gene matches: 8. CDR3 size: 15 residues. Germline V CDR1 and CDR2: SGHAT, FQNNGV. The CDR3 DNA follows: TGTGCCAGCAGCTCTTACAGGGGACGCCCCTACGAGCAGTACTTC. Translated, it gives CASSSYRGRPYEQYF.

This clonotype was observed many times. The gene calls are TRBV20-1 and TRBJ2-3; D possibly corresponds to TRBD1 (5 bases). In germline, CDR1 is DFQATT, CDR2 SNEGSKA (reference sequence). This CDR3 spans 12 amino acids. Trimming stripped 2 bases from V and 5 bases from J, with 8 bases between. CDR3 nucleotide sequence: TGCAGTGCTAGACCTACAGGAGATACGCAGTATTTT. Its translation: CSARPTGDTQYF.

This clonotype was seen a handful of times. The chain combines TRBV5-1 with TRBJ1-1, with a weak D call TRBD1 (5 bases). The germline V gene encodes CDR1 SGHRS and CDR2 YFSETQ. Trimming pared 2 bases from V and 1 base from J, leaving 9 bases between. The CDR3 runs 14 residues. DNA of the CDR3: TGCGCCAGCAGCTTTGGGGCCGGGAACACTGAAGCTTTCTTT. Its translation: CASSFGAGNTEAFF.

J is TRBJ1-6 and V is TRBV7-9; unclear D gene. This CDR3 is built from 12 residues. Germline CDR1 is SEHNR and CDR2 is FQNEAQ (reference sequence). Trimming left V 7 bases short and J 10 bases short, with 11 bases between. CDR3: CASTGNKSPLHF. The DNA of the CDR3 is TGTGCCAGCACCGGGAACAAATCACCCCTCCACTTT.

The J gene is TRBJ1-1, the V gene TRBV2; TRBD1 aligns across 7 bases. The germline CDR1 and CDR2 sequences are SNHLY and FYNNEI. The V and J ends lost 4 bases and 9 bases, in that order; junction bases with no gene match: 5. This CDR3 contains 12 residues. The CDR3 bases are TGTGCCAGCAGTGTCCGGGACAGACAAGCTTTCTTT. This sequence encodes CASSVRDRQAFF.

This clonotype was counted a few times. CDR3 region: CASSLDIYYEQYF. The CDR3 DNA reads as TGCGCCAGCAGCTTGGACATATACTACGAGCAGTACTTC. J is TRBJ2-7 and V is TRBV5-1, with D hard to call. CDR3 size: 13 residues. The ends were cut back, 0 bases at V and 3 bases at J, with 7 bases in the middle. The germline V gene has CDR1 SGHRS and CDR2 YFSETQ.

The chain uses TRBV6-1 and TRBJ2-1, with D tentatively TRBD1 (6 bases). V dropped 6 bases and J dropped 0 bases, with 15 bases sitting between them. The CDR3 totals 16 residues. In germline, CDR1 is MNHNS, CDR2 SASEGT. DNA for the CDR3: TGTGCCAGCAGAACAGGGACCCTTGCCTCCTACAATGAGCAGTTCTTC. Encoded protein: CASRTGTLASYNEQFF.

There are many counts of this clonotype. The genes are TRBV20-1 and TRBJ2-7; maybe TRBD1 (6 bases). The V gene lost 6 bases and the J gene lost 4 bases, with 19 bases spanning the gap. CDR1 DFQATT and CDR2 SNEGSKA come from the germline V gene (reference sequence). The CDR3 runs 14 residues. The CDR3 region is CSADPTGTPYEQYF. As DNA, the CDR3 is TGCAGTGCCGACCCCACCGGGACACCTTACGAGCAGTACTTC.

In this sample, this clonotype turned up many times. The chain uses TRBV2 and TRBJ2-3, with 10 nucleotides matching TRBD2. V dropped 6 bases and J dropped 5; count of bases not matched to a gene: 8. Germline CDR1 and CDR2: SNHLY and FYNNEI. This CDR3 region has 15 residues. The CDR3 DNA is TGTGCCAGCAGCGTTAGCGGGAGGACTCAAGATACGCAGTATTTT. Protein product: CASSVSGRTQDTQYF.